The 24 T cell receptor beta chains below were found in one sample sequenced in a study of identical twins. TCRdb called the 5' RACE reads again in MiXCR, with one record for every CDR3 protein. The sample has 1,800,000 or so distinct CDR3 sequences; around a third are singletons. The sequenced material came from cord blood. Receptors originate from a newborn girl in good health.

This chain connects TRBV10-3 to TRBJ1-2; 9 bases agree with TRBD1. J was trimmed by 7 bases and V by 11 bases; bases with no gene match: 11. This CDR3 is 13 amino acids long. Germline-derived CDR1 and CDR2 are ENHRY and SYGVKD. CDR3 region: CAGTGTGYGGYTF. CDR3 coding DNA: TGTGCCGGCACCGGGACAGGGTACGGTGGCTACACCTTC.

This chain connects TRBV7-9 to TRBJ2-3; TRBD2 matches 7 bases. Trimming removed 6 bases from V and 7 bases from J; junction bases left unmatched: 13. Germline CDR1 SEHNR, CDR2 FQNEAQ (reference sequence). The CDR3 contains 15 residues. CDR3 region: CASSWDYSPVYTQYF. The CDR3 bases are TGTGCCAGCAGTTGGGACTATTCCCCCGTGTATACGCAGTATTTT. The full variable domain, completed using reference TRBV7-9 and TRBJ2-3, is DTGVSQNPRHKITKRGQNVTFRCDPISEHNRLYWYRQTLGQGPEFLTYFQNEAQLEKSRLLSDRFSAERPKGSFSTLEIQRTEQGDSAMYLCASSWDYSPVYTQYFGPGTRLTVL.

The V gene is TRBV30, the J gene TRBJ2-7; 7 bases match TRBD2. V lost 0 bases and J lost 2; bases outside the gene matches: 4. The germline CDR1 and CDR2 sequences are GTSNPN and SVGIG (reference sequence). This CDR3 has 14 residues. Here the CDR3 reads CAWSVASGPYEQYF. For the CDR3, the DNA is TGTGCCTGGAGTGTAGCTAGCGGCCCCTACGAGCAGTACTTC.

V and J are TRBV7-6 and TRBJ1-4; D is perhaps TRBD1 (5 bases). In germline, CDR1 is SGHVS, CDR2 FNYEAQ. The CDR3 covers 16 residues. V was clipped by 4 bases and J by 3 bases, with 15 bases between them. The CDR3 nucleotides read TGTGCCAGCAGCTGCCAAAGACAGTCCCCTAATGAAAAACTGTTTTTT. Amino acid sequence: CASSCQRQSPNEKLFF.

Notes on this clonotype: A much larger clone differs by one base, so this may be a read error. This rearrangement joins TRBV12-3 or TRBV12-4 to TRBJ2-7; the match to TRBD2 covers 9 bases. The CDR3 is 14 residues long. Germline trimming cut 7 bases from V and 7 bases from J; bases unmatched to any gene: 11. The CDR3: CASTRLAAYNEQYF. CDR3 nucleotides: TGTGCCAGCACCCGACTAGCGGCCTACAATGAGCAGTACTTC.

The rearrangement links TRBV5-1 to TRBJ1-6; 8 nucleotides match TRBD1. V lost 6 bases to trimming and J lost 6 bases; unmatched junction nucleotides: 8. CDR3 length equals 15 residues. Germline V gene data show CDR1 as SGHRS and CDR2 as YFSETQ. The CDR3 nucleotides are TGCGCCAGCAAGTTCGAGGGACAGGTTAATTCACCCCTCCACTTT. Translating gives CASKFEGQVNSPLHF.

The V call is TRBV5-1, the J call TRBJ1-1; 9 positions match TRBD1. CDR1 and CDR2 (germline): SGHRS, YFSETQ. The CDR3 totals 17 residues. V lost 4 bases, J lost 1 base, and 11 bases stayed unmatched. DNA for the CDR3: TGCGCCAGCAGCCTGACCAGACAGGGGGGGAGGAACACTGAAGCTTTCTTT. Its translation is CASSLTRQGGRNTEAFF.

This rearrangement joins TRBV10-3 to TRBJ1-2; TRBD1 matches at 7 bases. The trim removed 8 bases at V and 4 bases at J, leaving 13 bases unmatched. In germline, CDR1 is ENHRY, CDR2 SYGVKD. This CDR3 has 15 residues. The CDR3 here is CAIGDGQVLSYGYTF. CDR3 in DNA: TGTGCCATCGGGGACGGACAGGTCCTATCCTATGGCTACACCTTC.

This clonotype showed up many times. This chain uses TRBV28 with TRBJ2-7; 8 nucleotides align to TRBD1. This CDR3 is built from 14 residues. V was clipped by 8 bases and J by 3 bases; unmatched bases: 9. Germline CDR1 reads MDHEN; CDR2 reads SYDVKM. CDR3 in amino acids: CASGLLQGGYEQYF. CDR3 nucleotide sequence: TGTGCCAGCGGATTATTACAGGGGGGCTACGAGCAGTACTTC.

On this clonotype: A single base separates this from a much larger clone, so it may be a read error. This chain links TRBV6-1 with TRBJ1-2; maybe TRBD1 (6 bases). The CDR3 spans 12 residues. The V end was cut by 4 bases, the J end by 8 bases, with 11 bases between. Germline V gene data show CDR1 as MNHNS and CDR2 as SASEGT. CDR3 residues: CASSGAGVGYTF. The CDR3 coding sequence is TGTGCCAGCAGTGGAGCAGGGGTGGGCTACACCTTC.

In DNA form, the CDR3 reads TGTGCCAGCAGCTATAAAGCGGGGCAGGTCGGGGAGCTGTTTTTT. It specifies CASSYKAGQVGELFF. J is TRBJ2-2 and V is TRBV14; 7 positions agree with TRBD2. Germline trimming cut 5 bases from V and 7 bases from J; bases unmatched to any gene: 10. The germline CDR1 and CDR2 sequences are SGHDN and FVKESK. This CDR3 has 15 amino acids.

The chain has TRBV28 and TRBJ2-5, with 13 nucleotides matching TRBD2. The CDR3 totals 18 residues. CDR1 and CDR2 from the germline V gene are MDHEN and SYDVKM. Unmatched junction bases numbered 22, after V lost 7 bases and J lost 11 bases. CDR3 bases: TGTGCCAGCACTTGGACTAGCGGGAGAGGGGGGGCACACAATGAGCAGTACTTC. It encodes CASTWTSGRGGAHNEQYF.

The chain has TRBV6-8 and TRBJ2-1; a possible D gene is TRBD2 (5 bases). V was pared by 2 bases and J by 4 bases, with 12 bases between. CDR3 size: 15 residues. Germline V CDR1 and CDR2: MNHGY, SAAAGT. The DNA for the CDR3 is TGTGCCAGCAGTTACGGATCGGGATTATACAATGAGCAGTTCTTC. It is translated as CASSYGSGLYNEQFF.

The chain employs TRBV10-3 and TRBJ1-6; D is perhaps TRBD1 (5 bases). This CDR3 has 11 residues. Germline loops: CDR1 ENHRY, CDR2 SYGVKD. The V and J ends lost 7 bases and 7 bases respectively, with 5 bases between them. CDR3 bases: TGTGCCATCACAGGGAATTCACCCCTCCACTTT. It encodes CAITGNSPLHF.

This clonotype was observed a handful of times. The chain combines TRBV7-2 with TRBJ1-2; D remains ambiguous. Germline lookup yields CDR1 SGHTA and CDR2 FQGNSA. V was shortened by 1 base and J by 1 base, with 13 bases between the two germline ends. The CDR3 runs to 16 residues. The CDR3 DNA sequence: TGTGCCAGCAGCTTAGTACTTATCACAGTTAACTATGGCTACACCTTC. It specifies CASSLVLITVNYGYTF.

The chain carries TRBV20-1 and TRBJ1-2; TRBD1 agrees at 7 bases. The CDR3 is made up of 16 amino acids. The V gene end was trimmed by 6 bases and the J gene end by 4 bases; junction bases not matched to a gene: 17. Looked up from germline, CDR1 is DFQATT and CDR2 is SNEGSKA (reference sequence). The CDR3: CSADGDAGGRGYGYTF. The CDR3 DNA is TGCAGTGCCGACGGAGACGCAGGGGGACGAGGCTATGGCTACACCTTC.

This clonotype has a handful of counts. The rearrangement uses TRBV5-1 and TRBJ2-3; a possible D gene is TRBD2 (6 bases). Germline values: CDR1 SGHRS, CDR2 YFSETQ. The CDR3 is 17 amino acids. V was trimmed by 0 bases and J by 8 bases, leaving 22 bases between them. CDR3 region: CASSLAGTGSSFGTQYF. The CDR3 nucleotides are TGCGCCAGCAGCTTGGCAGGGACTGGATCTTCGTTTGGTACGCAGTATTTT. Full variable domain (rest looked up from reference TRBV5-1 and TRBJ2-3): KAGVTQTPRYLIKTRGQQVTLSCSPISGHRSVSWYQQTPGQGLQFLFEYFSETQRNKGNFPGRFSGRQFSNSRSEMNVSTLELGDSALYLCASSLAGTGSSFGTQYFGPGTRLTVL.

DNA for the CDR3: TGTGCCAGCAACCGTGGGCCTCAAGAGACCCAGTACTTC. Its protein product is CASNRGPQETQYF. The chain combines TRBV18 with TRBJ2-5; unclear D gene. The CDR3 extends over 13 amino acids. From germline, CDR1 is KGHSH and CDR2 LQKENI. Trimming took 8 bases from V and 2 from J, leaving 12 bases between them.

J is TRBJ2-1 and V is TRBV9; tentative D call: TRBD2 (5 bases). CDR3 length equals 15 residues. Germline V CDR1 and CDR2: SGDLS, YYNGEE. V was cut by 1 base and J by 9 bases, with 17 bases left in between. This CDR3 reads CASSVSAGGLLEQFF. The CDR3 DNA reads TGTGCCAGCAGCGTATCCGCGGGTGGACTCCTTGAGCAGTTCTTC.

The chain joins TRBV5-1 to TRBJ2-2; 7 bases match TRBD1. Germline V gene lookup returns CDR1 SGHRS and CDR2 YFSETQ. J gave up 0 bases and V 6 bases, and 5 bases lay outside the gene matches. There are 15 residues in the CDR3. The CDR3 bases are TGCGCCAGCAAGGACAGGCCTACGAACACCGGGGAGCTGTTTTTT. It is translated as CASKDRPTNTGELFF.

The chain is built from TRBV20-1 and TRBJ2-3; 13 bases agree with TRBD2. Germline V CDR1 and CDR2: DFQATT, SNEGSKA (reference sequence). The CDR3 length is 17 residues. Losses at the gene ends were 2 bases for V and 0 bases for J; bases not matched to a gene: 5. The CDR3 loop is CSARTSGGGASTDTQYF. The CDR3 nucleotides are TGCAGTGCTAGAACTAGCGGGGGGGGCGCTAGCACAGATACGCAGTATTTT.

This chain's CDR3 is CASSLLPRLAVLTDTQYF. The CDR3 DNA is TGCGCCAGCAGCCTACTTCCGCGCCTAGCGGTACTCACAGATACGCAGTATTTT. The chain carries TRBV4-1 and TRBJ2-3, with TRBD2 matching over 7 bases. Germline lookup yields CDR1 MGHRA and CDR2 YSYEKL. This CDR3 has 18 amino acids. Losses at the gene ends were 4 bases for V and 2 bases for J; bases not matched to a gene: 15.

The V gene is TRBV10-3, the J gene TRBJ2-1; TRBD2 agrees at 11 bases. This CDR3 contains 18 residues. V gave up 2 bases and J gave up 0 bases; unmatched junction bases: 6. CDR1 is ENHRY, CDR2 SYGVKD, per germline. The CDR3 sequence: CAISETSGGPRSYNEQFF. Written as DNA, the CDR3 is TGTGCCATCAGTGAGACTAGCGGGGGCCCTCGCTCCTACAATGAGCAGTTCTTC.

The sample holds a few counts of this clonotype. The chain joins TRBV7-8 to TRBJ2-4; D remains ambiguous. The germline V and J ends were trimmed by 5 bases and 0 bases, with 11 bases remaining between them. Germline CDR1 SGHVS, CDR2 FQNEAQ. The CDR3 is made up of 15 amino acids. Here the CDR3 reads CASSRAWLAKNIQYF. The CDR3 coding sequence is TGTGCCAGCAGCCGGGCATGGCTAGCCAAAAACATTCAGTACTTC.